These T cell receptor beta chains were read from a single sample in a study of shared clonotypes between healthy human individuals. Generated by immunoSEQ multiplex PCR, the TCRdb table keeps only in-frame clones and is missing some. The repertoire holds over 2 million clones, 85% to 95% seen once, with about 0.41% in the top ten. Sequencing used naive CD4+ T cells from PBMCs. The receptor set was obtained from a man aged 18 to 35 in good health. Some clones in this sample may be carry-over from other donors' samples. Each CDR3 is given with its conserved first and last residue. A D gene is named only where the DNA matches it firmly. Not all rows give a size; the values are once, few, many and, for expanded clones, a class.

v_gene: TRBV18
abundance: .
d_gene: TRBD2
j_gene: TRBJ2-1
CDR3nt: TGTGCCAGCTCACCATTCACACTAGCGGGAATGGACAATGAGCAGTTCTTC
CDR3aa: CASSPFTLAGMDNEQFF

v_gene: TRBV6-1
abundance: .
d_gene: TRBD1
j_gene: TRBJ2-7
CDR3nt: TGTGCCAGCAGTGAGACAGGGGCGATGGCCTACGAGCAGTACTTC
CDR3aa: CASSETGAMAYEQYF

v_gene: TRBV11-2
abundance: .
d_gene: .
j_gene: TRBJ2-7
CDR3nt: TGTGCCAGCAGCTTCGACGGCGAGGGCGAGCAGTACTTC
CDR3aa: CASSFDGEGEQYF

v_gene: TRBV30
abundance: .
d_gene: .
j_gene: TRBJ1-5
CDR3nt: TGTGCCTGGAGCGAGACCTGGTCTCCTGGCGATCAGCCCCAGCATTTT
CDR3aa: CAWSETWSPGDQPQHF

v_gene: TRBV5-1
abundance: .
d_gene: .
j_gene: TRBJ2-7
CDR3nt: TGCGCCAGCAGGATGAATCTTCCAGCGAACTACGAGCAGTACTTC
CDR3aa: CASRMNLPANYEQYF

v_gene: TRBV7-6
abundance: .
d_gene: .
j_gene: TRBJ2-1
CDR3nt: TGTGCCAGCAGCCGCAGTCACAATGAGCAGTTCTTC
CDR3aa: CASSRSHNEQFF

v_gene: TRBV14
abundance: .
d_gene: TRBD2
j_gene: TRBJ2-7
CDR3nt: TGTGCCAGCACCCGAAAAGGTAGCGGGAGGTCCTACGAGCAGTACTTC
CDR3aa: CASTRKGSGRSYEQYF

v_gene: TRBV28
abundance: once
d_gene: .
j_gene: TRBJ1-2
CDR3nt: TGTGCCAGCAGTTCAGGGTATTATGGCTACACCTTC
CDR3aa: CASSSGYYGYTF

v_gene: TRBV19
abundance: .
d_gene: .
j_gene: TRBJ2-7
CDR3nt: TGTGCCAGTAGTATAGGGTTCCAGGGATTTTTTGACGAGCAGTACTTC
CDR3aa: CASSIGFQGFFDEQYF

v_gene: TRBV2
abundance: .
d_gene: .
j_gene: TRBJ1-1
CDR3nt: TGTGCCAGCACCCCTGGGCGAATGAACACTGAAGCTTTCTTT
CDR3aa: CASTPGRMNTEAFF

v_gene: TRBV27
abundance: .
d_gene: .
j_gene: TRBJ2-7
CDR3nt: TGTGCCAGCAGTTTATCTAGGGCCGGAAGGGGGGCCTACGAGCAGTACTTC
CDR3aa: CASSLSRAGRGAYEQYF

v_gene: TRBV18
abundance: .
d_gene: .
j_gene: TRBJ2-7
CDR3nt: TGTGCCAGCTCACCCCTCCCAGTCTCCCCCTCCGAGCAGTACTTC
CDR3aa: CASSPLPVSPSEQYF

v_gene: TRBV2
abundance: once
d_gene: TRBD1
j_gene: TRBJ2-2
CDR3nt: TGTGCCACCCGTGGGACAGGGTATGCAGGGGAGCTGTTTTTT
CDR3aa: CATRGTGYAGELFF

v_gene: TRBV9
abundance: .
d_gene: .
j_gene: TRBJ1-1
CDR3nt: TGTGCCAGCACCACCTCGGGCGGGAACACTGAAGCTTTCTTT
CDR3aa: CASTTSGGNTEAFF

v_gene: TRBV6-1
abundance: .
d_gene: .
j_gene: TRBJ1-4
CDR3nt: TGTGCCAGCAGCCGAAAGGGGGAGGGCGGTGAAAAACTGTTTTTT
CDR3aa: CASSRKGEGGEKLFF